A single sample is the source of the 17 T cell receptor beta chains below, sequenced in a study of beta chain features in type 1 diabetes. Reverse transcription of all isolated RNA meant that expressed TCRB transcripts were sequenced. The data were produced by immunoSEQ multiplex PCR, yet TCRdb's version contains in-frame clones alone and is incomplete. The table has about 230,000 clones, 7.5% to 10% seen once. Material: naive CD4+ T cells from blood. Receptors originate from a woman younger than 30 in good health.

The table lists this clone with a few counts. The rearrangement uses TRBV2 and TRBJ1-1; tentatively, D is TRBD1 (5 bases). Germline CDR1 SNHLY, CDR2 FYNNEI. The CDR3 extends over 13 amino acids. V dropped 2 bases and J dropped 8 bases, with 12 bases sitting between them. The DNA of the CDR3 is TGTGCCAGCAGTGAAATTGGTACAGGAGAAGCTTTCTTT. Residues: CASSEIGTGEAFF.

This clone occurred a few times. The rearrangement joins TRBV5-1 to TRBJ2-5; a possible D gene is TRBD1 (6 bases). The CDR3 length is 12 residues. In germline, CDR1 is SGHRS, CDR2 YFSETQ. The V gene lost 5 bases and the J gene lost 2 bases, with 7 bases spanning the gap. The CDR3 loop reads CASRQGQETQYF. DNA of the CDR3: TGCGCCAGCAGACAGGGTCAAGAGACCCAGTACTTC.

The sample holds a few counts of this clone. V usage is TRBV5-4 and J usage is TRBJ2-5, with TRBD2 matching 10 bases. This CDR3 contains 17 residues. Germline V gene lookup returns CDR1 SGHNT and CDR2 YYREEE (reference sequence). J lost 0 bases, V lost 1 base, and 6 bases had no gene match. The CDR3, as DNA: TGTGCCAGCAGCTTGCCCGGACTAGCGGTGTACCAAGAGACCCAGTACTTC. Its translation is CASSLPGLAVYQETQYF.

V is TRBV5-1 and J is TRBJ1-1, with D uncertain. V was pared by 4 bases and J by 1 base, with 20 bases between. CDR3 length: 17 residues. Germline assignment: CDR1 SGHRS and CDR2 YFSETQ. CDR3 nucleotide sequence: TGCGCCAGCAGCCTGGTTGGATTGGGGAGCGAGAACACTGAAGCTTTCTTT. It specifies CASSLVGLGSENTEAFF. The entire variable domain, with the rest obtained from reference TRBV5-1 and TRBJ1-1, is as follows: KAGVTQTPRYLIKTRGQQVTLSCSPISGHRSVSWYQQTPGQGLQFLFEYFSETQRNKGNFPGRFSGRQFSNSRSEMNVSTLELGDSALYLCASSLVGLGSENTEAFFGQGTRLTVV.

The rearrangement uses TRBV5-1 and TRBJ2-1, with TRBD2 identical over 12 bases. Trimming cost V 0 bases and J 4 bases; bases outside gene matches: 2. Germline V CDR1 and CDR2: SGHRS, YFSETQ. The length of the CDR3 is 16 residues. The CDR3 nucleotides are TGCGCCAGCAGCTTGGTAGGGACTAGCGGGTACAATGAGCAGTTCTTC. This codes for CASSLVGTSGYNEQFF. The whole variable domain, filled in from reference TRBV5-1 and TRBJ2-1, reads KAGVTQTPRYLIKTRGQQVTLSCSPISGHRSVSWYQQTPGQGLQFLFEYFSETQRNKGNFPGRFSGRQFSNSRSEMNVSTLELGDSALYLCASSLVGTSGYNEQFFGPGTRLTVL.

The chain is built from TRBV9 and TRBJ2-1; 7 bases align to TRBD1. Germline V lookup: CDR1 SGDLS, CDR2 YYNGEE. The ends lost 4 bases at V and 8 bases at J; junction bases unmatched: 12. There are 15 residues in the CDR3. The CDR3 is CASSPSRTGPHEQFF. The CDR3 nucleotides read TGTGCCAGCAGCCCGAGTCGGACAGGTCCCCATGAGCAGTTCTTC.

The V gene is TRBV28, the J gene TRBJ2-5; 12 positions agree with TRBD2. The germline CDR1 and CDR2 sequences are MDHEN and SYDVKM. The CDR3 is 16 amino acids. With V trimmed by 1 base and J by 1 base, 1 base remained unmatched. The CDR3 protein is CASSLSTSGGQETQYF. The CDR3, as DNA: TGTGCCAGCAGTTTATCGACTAGCGGGGGCCAAGAGACCCAGTACTTC. Full variable domain (outside the CDR3, taken from reference TRBV28 and TRBJ2-5): DVKVTQSSRYLVKRTGEKVFLECVQDMDHENMFWYRQDPGLGLRLIYFSYDVKMKEKGDIPEGYSVSREKKERFSLILESASTNQTSMYLCASSLSTSGGQETQYFGPGTRLLVL.

This clone was counted a few times. The chain employs TRBV9 and TRBJ2-1; TRBD2 matches at 9 bases. CDR1 SGDLS and CDR2 YYNGEE come from the germline V gene. This CDR3 has 15 residues. J lost 4 bases, V lost 4 bases, and 6 bases had no gene match. Here the CDR3 reads CASSTRRGGYNEQFF. As DNA, the CDR3 is TGTGCCAGCAGCACACGGCGGGGGGGGTACAATGAGCAGTTCTTC. Looking up the rest from reference TRBV9 and TRBJ2-1 gives the full variable domain: DSGVTQTPKHLITATGQRVTLRCSPRSGDLSVYWYQQSLDQGLQFLIQYYNGEERAKGNILERFSAQQFPDLHSELNLSSLELGDSALYFCASSTRRGGYNEQFFGPGTRLTVL.

The chain uses TRBV11-3 and TRBJ2-3; 8 nucleotides align to TRBD1. The trim removed 4 bases at V and 4 bases at J, leaving 4 bases unmatched. Germline CDR1 SGHNT, CDR2 YENEEA. The CDR3 totals 14 residues. DNA of the CDR3: TGTGCCAGCAGCTCGACAGGGGATGCAGATACGCAGTATTTT. Translating it yields CASSSTGDADTQYF.

This clone was seen a handful of times. V gene TRBV7-8 combines with J gene TRBJ2-3; 9 bases are a match to TRBD1. This CDR3 spans 16 amino acids. Losses at the gene ends were 3 bases for V and 0 bases for J; bases not matched to a gene: 4. The germline gives CDR1 SGHVS, CDR2 FQNEAQ. CDR3 residues: CASSLIQGASTDTQYF. As DNA, the CDR3 is TGTGCCAGCAGCTTGATACAGGGGGCAAGCACAGATACGCAGTATTTT.

The gene calls are TRBV2 and TRBJ2-4; D unclear. V was trimmed by 4 bases and J by 1 base, leaving 17 bases between them. CDR3 length: 17 amino acids. Germline V CDR1 and CDR2: SNHLY, FYNNEI. The chain's CDR3 is CASSVFSRGLAKNIQYF. CDR3 coding DNA: TGTGCCAGCAGTGTATTTTCCCGAGGCCTTGCCAAAAACATTCAGTACTTC.

The chain employs TRBV19 and TRBJ2-1; 9 bases map to TRBD2. V dropped 8 bases and J dropped 8; count of bases not matched to a gene: 10. The germline gives CDR1 LNHDA, CDR2 SQIVND (reference sequence). This CDR3 is built from 14 residues. DNA for the CDR3: TGTGCCAGTGCTGGACTAGCGCGGTCGGATGAGCAGTTCTTC. Protein: CASAGLARSDEQFF.

V usage is TRBV11-1 and J usage is TRBJ2-5; 9 bases fit TRBD1. The V and J ends lost 6 bases and 2 bases, in that order; junction bases with no gene match: 7. The CDR3 spans 15 residues. Germline-derived CDR1 and CDR2 are SGHAT and FQDESV (reference sequence). CDR3 loop: CASSRTGTGQETQYF. The DNA of the CDR3 is TGTGCCAGCAGTCGGACCGGGACAGGGCAAGAGACCCAGTACTTC.

The table lists this clone with a few counts. The chain links TRBV5-4 to TRBJ2-2; no clear D. Germline V gene sequence: CDR1 SGHNT, CDR2 YYREEE (reference sequence). Trimming shortened V by 0 bases and J by 7 bases, and 4 bases separated the two germline ends. The CDR3 has 12 residues. DNA of the CDR3: TGTGCCAGCAGCTTGGTCGTCGGGGAGCTGTTTTTT. Translating it yields CASSLVVGELFF.

The genes are TRBV2 and TRBJ1-2; unclear D gene. Per the germline V gene, CDR1 is SNHLY and CDR2 is FYNNEI. The CDR3 totals 14 residues. V was cut by 0 bases and J by 0 bases, with 5 bases left in between. The CDR3 nucleotides are TGTGCCAGCAGTGAAGCGCGGGCTAACTATGGCTACACCTTC. Its translation: CASSEARANYGYTF.

The rearrangement joins TRBV7-2 to TRBJ1-6, with D perhaps matching TRBD1 (6 bases). The CDR3 consists of 17 residues. Deletions cut 5 bases from V and 10 bases from J, with 24 bases between. In germline, CDR1 is SGHTA, CDR2 FQGNSA. CDR3 coding DNA: TGTGCCAGCAGCGAACCCCTGGACAGCGTTTGGGTATCACCCCTCCACTTT. It yields the protein CASSEPLDSVWVSPLHF.

The V and J genes are TRBV27 and TRBJ1-1; D may be TRBD1 (5 bases). Germline V gene lookup returns CDR1 MNHEY and CDR2 SMNVEV (reference sequence). The CDR3 sequence is 13 residues long. V lost 5 bases to trimming and J lost 1 base, with 8 bases between them. The CDR3 region is CASSPGSNTEAFF. DNA for the CDR3: TGTGCCAGCAGTCCAGGGTCGAACACTGAAGCTTTCTTT.